Each of the 24 T cell receptor beta chains below was sequenced from the same sample in a study of blood T cells in healthy people across ages. The second PCR ran about 6 to 11 cycles with a sample-barcoded 5' primer and J-beta primers. In TCRdb, the 5' RACE reads were re-called with MiXCR into one record per CDR3 protein. The sample holds 590,000 or so distinct CDR3 sequences, about 30% seen once. Specimen: blood. The source is a woman of 80 years or more in good health.

This clonotype was observed many times. The chain links TRBV20-1 to TRBJ2-7; TRBD1 or TRBD2 may be the D gene (7 bases each). The CDR3 has 14 amino acids. Per germline, CDR1 DFQATT and CDR2 SNEGSKA (reference sequence). The ends were cut back, 3 bases at V and 4 bases at J, with 16 bases in the middle. CDR3 coding DNA: TGCAGTGCTAGTAGGGAGGGGGCCGGGTACGAGCAGTACTTC. Protein product: CSASREGAGYEQYF.

The V and J genes are TRBV2 and TRBJ1-4; 7 bases fit TRBD1. The CDR3 runs to 13 residues. Trimming took 11 bases from V and 4 from J; bases not matched to a gene: 7. The germline V gene has CDR1 SNHLY and CDR2 FYNNEI. The CDR3 protein is CAGGGFRNEKLFF. The CDR3 DNA is TGTGCCGGAGGGGGCTTTCGTAATGAAAAACTGTTTTTT.

The CDR3 DNA follows: TGCGCCAGCAGTTCCCGGAGAGGGACGAACACCGGGGAGCTGTTTTTT. This encodes CASSSRRGTNTGELFF. The V and J genes are TRBV5-1 and TRBJ2-2; weak D call: TRBD2 (5 bases). CDR3 length: 16 residues. V was pared by 5 bases and J by 0 bases, with 14 bases between. CDR1 and CDR2 (germline): SGHRS, YFSETQ. The entire variable domain, with the rest obtained from reference TRBV5-1 and TRBJ2-2, is as follows: KAGVTQTPRYLIKTRGQQVTLSCSPISGHRSVSWYQQTPGQGLQFLFEYFSETQRNKGNFPGRFSGRQFSNSRSEMNVSTLELGDSALYLCASSSRRGTNTGELFFGEGSRLTVL.

This clonotype has a count of ten or more. This chain connects TRBV6-5 to TRBJ1-1; weak D call: TRBD1 (5 bases). CDR3 length equals 13 residues. Between the trimmed V and J ends, which lost 6 bases and 4 bases, there was a span of 12 bases. Germline CDR1 MNHEY, CDR2 SVGAGI. CDR3 DNA sequence: TGTGCCAGCAGCCAACGGGGGTTCACTGAAGCTTTCTTT. Translated, it gives CASSQRGFTEAFF.

This clonotype has ten or more counts. The gene calls are TRBV11-3 and TRBJ2-3; TRBD1 aligns across 9 bases. V was clipped by 4 bases and J by 2 bases; unmatched bases: 4. The CDR3 covers 15 residues. Germline V CDR1 and CDR2: SGHNT, YENEEA. In DNA form, the CDR3 reads TGTGCCAGCAGCTCCAGGGACAGGGACACAGATACGCAGTATTTT. Amino acids: CASSSRDRDTDTQYF.

The sample holds many counts of this clonotype. The chain links TRBV29-1 to TRBJ2-1, with TRBD2 identical over 10 bases. The CDR3 has 14 residues. CDR1 is SQVTM and CDR2 is ANQGSEA in the germline V gene. The V gene end was trimmed by 5 bases and the J gene end by 9 bases; junction bases not matched to a gene: 10. The DNA of the CDR3 is TGCAGCGTTCGAACAGCGGGGGGGCGTAGTGAGCAGTTCTTC. Its protein is CSVRTAGGRSEQFF.

This chain uses TRBV7-9 with TRBJ2-7, with 9 bases identical to TRBD1. CDR1 SEHNR and CDR2 FQNEAQ come from the germline V gene (reference sequence). This CDR3 region has 14 residues. After removal of 8 bases from V and 7 bases from J, the junction contained 12 bases not matched to a gene. DNA for the CDR3: TGTGCCAGCGGGGCCGGGACAGGGTTTCGGGAGCAGTACTTC. As protein: CASGAGTGFREQYF.

The chain couples TRBV29-1 to TRBJ2-5; 7 bases agree with TRBD2. Germline trimming cut 2 bases from V and 2 bases from J; bases unmatched to any gene: 8. Germline V CDR1 and CDR2: SQVTM, ANQGSEA. The CDR3 is made up of 15 amino acids. The CDR3, as DNA: TGCAGCGTTGAATGGCTAGCGGATGTACAAGAGACCCAGTACTTC. The encoded protein is CSVEWLADVQETQYF.

The table lists this clonotype with many counts. This sequence joins TRBV7-2 and TRBJ1-1; unclear D gene. Trimming took off 0 bases at V and 1 base at J, with 9 bases between the two ends. The germline gives CDR1 SGHTA, CDR2 FQGNSA. The CDR3 runs to 15 residues. CDR3 DNA sequence: TGTGCCAGCAGCTTAGCGCGGCAGGCGAACACTGAAGCTTTCTTT. The encoded protein is CASSLARQANTEAFF.

On this clonotype itself: A read error may be the cause here, since a much bigger clone is one base away. The chain uses TRBV9 and TRBJ2-1; 11 bases are shared with TRBD2. Unmatched junction bases numbered 8, after V lost 2 bases and J lost 10 bases. Germline CDR1 SGDLS, CDR2 YYNGEE. This CDR3 has 15 residues. The CDR3: CASSVGTSGSYEQFF. CDR3 coding DNA: TGTGCCAGCAGCGTCGGGACTAGCGGCTCCTACGAGCAGTTCTTC. Based on the CDR3 plus reference TRBV9 and TRBJ2-1, the full variable domain is DSGVTQTPKHLITATGQRVTLRCSPRSGDLSVYWYQQSLDQGLQFLIQYYNGEERAKGNILERFSAQQFPDLHSELNLSSLELGDSALYFCASSVGTSGSYEQFFGPGTRLTVL.

This clonotype showed up just a few times. This chain connects TRBV20-1 to TRBJ2-5, with TRBD1 matching 7 bases. CDR3 size: 12 residues. The germline gives CDR1 DFQATT, CDR2 SNEGSKA (reference sequence). Unmatched junction bases numbered 13, after V lost 7 bases and J lost 11 bases. The CDR3 bases are TGCAGTGTTATACAGGGGTTTGGTGAGCAGTACTTC. Translation: CSVIQGFGEQYF.

In this sample, this clonotype turned up many times. J is TRBJ1-5 and V is TRBV12-3 or TRBV12-4; a weak D match, TRBD1 (5 bases). Trimming shortened V by 5 bases and J by 6 bases, and 14 bases separated the two germline ends. The CDR3 sequence is 14 residues long. The CDR3 is CASSTTGGGQPQHF. CDR3 sequence (DNA): TGTGCCAGCAGTACAACAGGAGGAGGTCAGCCCCAGCATTTT.

About this clonotype: One junction end disagrees with the germline gene, perhaps due to a read error. The chain carries TRBV4-2 and TRBJ2-7; 9 bases line up with TRBD2. CDR3 length: 17 amino acids. The germline CDR1 and CDR2 sequences are LGHNA and YNFKEQ. The CDR3 sequence is CTSSQGAGSSGVGEQYF. CDR3 coding DNA: TGTACCAGCAGCCAAGGAGCCGGGTCTAGCGGGGTGGGGGAGCAGTACTTC.

About this clonotype itself: With a much larger clone just one base away, this may be a read error. The chain employs TRBV7-9 and TRBJ2-4; D may be TRBD1 (5 bases). The J call may be mistaken, given a closer DNA end match to TRBJ2-5. There are 14 residues in the CDR3. Germline CDR1 reads SEHNR; CDR2 reads FQNEAQ (reference sequence). This chain's CDR3 is CASSQQSRAGTQYF. The CDR3 region has the DNA TGTGCCAGCAGCCAGCAGTCCAGGGCCGGGACCCAGTACTTC.

The chain links TRBV28 to TRBJ2-1; TRBD2 matches 9 bases. The V gene's germline CDR1 is MDHEN and CDR2 SYDVKM. The junction had 5 bases not matched to a gene; V was cut back by 6 bases and J by 5 bases. The CDR3 extends over 14 amino acids. This CDR3 reads CASSRLAENNEQFF. Here the CDR3 DNA reads TGTGCCAGCAGCCGACTAGCGGAGAACAATGAGCAGTTCTTC.

This clonotype was found many times. This chain connects TRBV5-1 to TRBJ2-7; D gene ambiguous. Per germline, CDR1 SGHRS and CDR2 YFSETQ. Trimming took 2 bases from V and 5 from J, leaving 11 bases between them. This CDR3 comprises 13 residues. The CDR3 DNA follows: TGCGCCAGCAGCTTTTACTCCCAAAACGAGCAGTACTTC. As protein: CASSFYSQNEQYF.

CDR3 nucleotide sequence: TGCAGTGCTGGCGAACCGGGAACAACCTACGAGCAGTACTTC. Translation: CSAGEPGTTYEQYF. The chain combines TRBV20-1 with TRBJ2-5; D perhaps matches TRBD2 (5 bases). With the DNA end fitting TRBJ2-7 better, the J assignment may be wrong. The CDR3 spans 14 residues. Germline values: CDR1 DFQATT, CDR2 SNEGSKA (reference sequence).

The table lists this clonotype with many counts. The chain employs TRBV6-1 and TRBJ2-7, with D unresolved. The germline V gene has CDR1 MNHNS and CDR2 SASEGT. The CDR3 spans 16 residues. Trimming removed 8 bases from V and 0 bases from J, with 20 bases in between. The CDR3 coding sequence is TGTGCCAGCGCACCCTCAGCGACCCGAACCTCCTACGAGCAGTACTTC. It encodes CASAPSATRTSYEQYF.

This rearrangement joins TRBV15 to TRBJ1-1; D may be TRBD1 (6 bases). Germline CDR1 LNHNV, CDR2 YYDKDF (reference sequence). The CDR3 covers 17 residues. The V end was cut by 5 bases, the J end by 5 bases, with 24 bases between. The CDR3, as DNA: TGTGCCACCAGCCGAACGATCTCAGGGGCCGCGCAGACTGAAGCTTTCTTT. It yields the protein CATSRTISGAAQTEAFF.

This chain joins TRBV6-2 or TRBV6-3 and TRBJ1-1; 7 bases are a match to TRBD1. Germline CDR1 reads MNHEY; CDR2 reads SVGEGT. This CDR3 comprises 14 residues. With 11 bases clipped from V and 12 bases from J, the junction kept 21 bases outside the gene matches. The CDR3 DNA reads TGTGCCGGCACCCCCGCGGGGTCAGGGGGTCGGACTTTCTTT. Translating it yields CAGTPAGSGGRTFF.

This clonotype was observed a few times. A much larger clone sits a single nucleotide away, making a read error possible. The rearrangement links TRBV5-1 to TRBJ2-7; TRBD1 is a possible D gene (5 bases). Trimming left V 0 bases short and J 7 bases short, with 17 bases between. This CDR3 has 15 residues. Germline CDR1 is SGHRS and CDR2 is YFSETQ. The CDR3 loop reads CASSLGGAAFNEQYF. The CDR3 DNA sequence: TGCGCCAGCAGCTTGGGTGGGGCTGCGTTTAATGAGCAGTACTTC.

The chain is built from TRBV5-1 and TRBJ1-1, with 8 bases lining up with TRBD1. Germline loops: CDR1 SGHRS, CDR2 YFSETQ. The CDR3 runs to 17 residues. V trimming: 4 bases; J trimming: 3 bases; junction bases outside the gene matches: 14. The CDR3 sequence: CASSPRPDRAGDTEAFF. Here the CDR3 DNA reads TGCGCCAGCAGCCCGCGTCCGGACAGGGCCGGGGACACTGAAGCTTTCTTT.

This chain connects TRBV29-1 to TRBJ1-2, with 7 bases identical to TRBD1. This CDR3 spans 15 amino acids. Germline-derived CDR1 and CDR2 are SQVTM and ANQGSEA. The ends lost 1 base at V and 3 bases at J; junction bases unmatched: 8. Written as DNA, the CDR3 is TGCAGCGTTGAAGGGGGAGGGGGCAGCGACTATGGCTACACCTTC. Protein: CSVEGGGGSDYGYTF.

Concerning this clonotype: A much larger clone lies one base from this, so it may be a read error. CDR3 sequence: CASSFSGQETQFF. The DNA of the CDR3 is TGTGCCAGCAGCTTTTCAGGACAAGAGACCCAGTTCTTC. The chain carries TRBV7-2 and TRBJ2-1; D might be TRBD1 (5 bases). Trimming left V 3 bases short and J 13 bases short, with 16 bases between. The CDR3 loop spans 13 amino acids. Germline V CDR1 and CDR2: SGHTA, FQGNSA.